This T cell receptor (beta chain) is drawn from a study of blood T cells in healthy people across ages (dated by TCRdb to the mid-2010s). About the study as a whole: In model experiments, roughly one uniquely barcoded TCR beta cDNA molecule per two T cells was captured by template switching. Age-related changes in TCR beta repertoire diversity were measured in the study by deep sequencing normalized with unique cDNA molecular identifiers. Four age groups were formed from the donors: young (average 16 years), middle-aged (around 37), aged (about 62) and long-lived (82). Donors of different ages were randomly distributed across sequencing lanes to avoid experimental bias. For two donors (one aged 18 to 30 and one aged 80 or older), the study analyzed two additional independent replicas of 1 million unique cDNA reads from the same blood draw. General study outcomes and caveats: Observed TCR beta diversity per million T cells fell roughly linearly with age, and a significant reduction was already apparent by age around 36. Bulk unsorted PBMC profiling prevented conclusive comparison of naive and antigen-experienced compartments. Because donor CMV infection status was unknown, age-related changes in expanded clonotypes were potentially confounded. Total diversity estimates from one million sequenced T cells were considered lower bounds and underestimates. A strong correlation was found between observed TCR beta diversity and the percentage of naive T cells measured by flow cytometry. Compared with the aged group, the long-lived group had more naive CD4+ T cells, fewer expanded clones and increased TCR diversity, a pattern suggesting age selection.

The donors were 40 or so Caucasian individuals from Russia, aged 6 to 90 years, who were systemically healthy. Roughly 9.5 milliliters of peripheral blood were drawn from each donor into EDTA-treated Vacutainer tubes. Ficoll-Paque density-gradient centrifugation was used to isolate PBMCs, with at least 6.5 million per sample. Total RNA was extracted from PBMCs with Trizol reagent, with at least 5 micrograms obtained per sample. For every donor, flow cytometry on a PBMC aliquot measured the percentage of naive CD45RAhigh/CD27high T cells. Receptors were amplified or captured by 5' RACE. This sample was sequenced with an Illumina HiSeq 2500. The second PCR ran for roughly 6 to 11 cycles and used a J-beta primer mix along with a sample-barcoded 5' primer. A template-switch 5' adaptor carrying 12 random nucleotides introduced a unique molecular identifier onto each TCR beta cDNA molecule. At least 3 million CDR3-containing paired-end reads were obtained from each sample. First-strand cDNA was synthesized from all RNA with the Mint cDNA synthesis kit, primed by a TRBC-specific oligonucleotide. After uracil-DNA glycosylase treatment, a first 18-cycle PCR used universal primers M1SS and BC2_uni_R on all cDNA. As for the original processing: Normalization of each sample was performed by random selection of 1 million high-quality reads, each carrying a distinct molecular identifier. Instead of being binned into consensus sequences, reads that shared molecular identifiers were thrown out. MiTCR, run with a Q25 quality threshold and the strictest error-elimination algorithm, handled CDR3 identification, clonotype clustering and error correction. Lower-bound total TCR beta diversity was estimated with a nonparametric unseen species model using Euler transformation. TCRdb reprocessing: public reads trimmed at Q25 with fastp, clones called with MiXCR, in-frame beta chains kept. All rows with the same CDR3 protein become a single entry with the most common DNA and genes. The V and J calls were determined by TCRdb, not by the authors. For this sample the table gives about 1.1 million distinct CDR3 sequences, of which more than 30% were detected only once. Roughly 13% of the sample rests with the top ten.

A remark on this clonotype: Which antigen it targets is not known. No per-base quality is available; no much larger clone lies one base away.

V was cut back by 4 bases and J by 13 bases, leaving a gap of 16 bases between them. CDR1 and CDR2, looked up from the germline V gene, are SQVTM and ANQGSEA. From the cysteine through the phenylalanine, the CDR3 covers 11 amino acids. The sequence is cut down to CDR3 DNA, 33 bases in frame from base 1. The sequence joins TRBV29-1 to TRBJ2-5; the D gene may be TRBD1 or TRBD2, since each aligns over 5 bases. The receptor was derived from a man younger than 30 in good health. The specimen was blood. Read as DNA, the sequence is TGCAGCGTTGGGGACGGTCAAAGCGGGTACTTC. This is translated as CSVGDGQSGYF. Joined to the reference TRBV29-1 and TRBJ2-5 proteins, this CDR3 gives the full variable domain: SAVISQKPSRDICQRGTSLTIQCQVDSQVTMMFWYRQQPGQSLTLIATANQGSEATYESGFVIDKFPISRPNLTFSTLTVSNMSPEDSSIYLCSVGDGQSGYFGPGTRLLVL.